Below are 27 T cell receptor beta chains sequenced from a single sample in a study of blood T cell repertoires in COVID-19. Assay used: immunoSEQ multiplex PCR; TCRdb lists only in-frame clones, some missing. Of roughly 150,000 clones listed, 82% are singletons. Sequenced material: PBMCs or T cells enriched from blood (not recorded which). The source is a man between 60 and 75 years old who had recovered from COVID-19.

This chain links TRBV27 with TRBJ2-1; 11 bases are a match to TRBD2. The CDR3 contains 15 residues. Germline CDR1 MNHEY, CDR2 SMNVEV (reference sequence). V lost 4 bases, J lost 3 bases, and 2 bases stayed unmatched. This CDR3 reads CASSSGTSGYNEQFF. For the CDR3, the DNA is TGTGCCAGCAGTTCCGGGACTAGCGGCTACAATGAGCAGTTCTTC.

J is TRBJ2-3 and V is TRBV11-3; possibly TRBD2 for D (5 bases). The V and J ends lost 3 bases and 1 base respectively, with 11 bases between them. The CDR3 spans 15 residues. The germline CDR1 and CDR2 sequences are SGHNT and YENEEA. The CDR3 bases are TGTGCCAGCAGCTTGAGCGGCCTGCGCACAGATACGCAGTATTTT. The encoded protein is CASSLSGLRTDTQYF.

J is TRBJ2-3 and V is TRBV29-1; 9 nucleotides match TRBD2. V shed 3 bases and J 4 bases; nucleotides not matched to a gene: 5. CDR3 length equals 14 residues. Germline CDR1 SQVTM, CDR2 ANQGSEA. The CDR3 spells CSVDASGTSDTQYF. The CDR3 bases are TGCAGCGTTGATGCTAGCGGGACCTCAGATACGCAGTATTTT.

V and J are TRBV3-1 (or the pseudogene TRBV3-2) and TRBJ1-2; tentatively, D is TRBD1 (6 bases). Germline assignment: CDR1 LGHDT and CDR2 YNNKEL (reference sequence). The CDR3 contains 13 residues. The V end lost 3 bases, the J end lost 8 bases, and 13 bases lay between the germline ends. CDR3 bases: TGTGCCAGCAGCCACAGGGGAATAAGAGGCTACACCTTC. It is translated as CASSHRGIRGYTF.

This clone was counted a few times. J is TRBJ2-2 and V is TRBV5-1; the D is unclear. Between the trimmed V and J ends, which lost 0 bases and 5 bases, there was a span of 5 bases. Germline V lookup: CDR1 SGHRS, CDR2 YFSETQ. CDR3 length equals 13 residues. This CDR3 is CASSLGSTGELFF. CDR3 DNA sequence: TGCGCCAGCAGCTTGGGGAGTACCGGGGAGCTGTTTTTT.

This clone has a handful of counts. The chain combines TRBV5-1 with TRBJ2-7; D is unclear. The CDR3 runs to 14 residues. Germline V gives CDR1 SGHRS, CDR2 YFSETQ. Trimming stripped 4 bases from V and 1 base from J, with 12 bases between. The CDR3 coding sequence is TGCGCCAGCAGCCCCCGTGACACATCCTACGAGCAGTACTTC. This translates into CASSPRDTSYEQYF.

The chain couples TRBV19 to TRBJ2-5, with D perhaps TRBD1 (6 bases). Trimming took 4 bases from V and 5 from J, leaving 14 bases between them. This CDR3 spans 14 amino acids. Germline CDR1 is LNHDA and CDR2 is SQIVND (reference sequence). The CDR3 loop reads CASSNRGGVETQYF. In DNA form, the CDR3 reads TGTGCCAGTAGTAACCGAGGGGGAGTTGAGACCCAGTACTTC.

The genes are TRBV11-2 and TRBJ2-1; maybe TRBD2 (7 bases). CDR3 length: 16 amino acids. V dropped 1 base and J dropped 4 bases, with 14 bases sitting between them. Germline V gene lookup returns CDR1 SGHAT and CDR2 FQNNGV. CDR3 sequence (DNA): TGTGCCAGCAGCTTAGGGTCCGGGGGGCCATACAATGAGCAGTTCTTC. This codes for CASSLGSGGPYNEQFF. Filled out from reference TRBV11-2 and TRBJ2-1, the complete variable domain reads EAGVAQSPRYKIIEKRQSVAFWCNPISGHATLYWYQQILGQGPKLLIQFQNNGVVDDSQLPKDRFSAERLKGVDSTLKIQPAKLEDSAVYLCASSLGSGGPYNEQFFGPGTRLTVL.

Points on this clone: The same CDR3 is also encoded by other DNA sequences in this sample. The rearrangement uses TRBV3-1 (or the pseudogene TRBV3-2) and TRBJ1-2, with D possibly matching TRBD1 (5 bases). The V gene lost 1 base and the J gene lost 2 bases, with 5 bases spanning the gap. The CDR3 length is 13 residues. Germline V gene lookup returns CDR1 LGHDT and CDR2 YNNKEL (reference sequence). CDR3 nucleotides: TGTGCCAGCAGCCAAGGACAGAACTATGGCTACACCTTC. This translates into CASSQGQNYGYTF.

The CDR3 spells CASSFQGMNTEAFF. CDR3 sequence (DNA): TGTGCCAGCAGCTTTCAGGGGATGAACACTGAAGCTTTCTTT. The chain links TRBV7-2 to TRBJ1-1, with D perhaps matching TRBD1 (6 bases). The CDR3 has 14 amino acids. Trimming took off 3 bases at V and 0 bases at J, with 8 bases between the two ends. Germline V lookup: CDR1 SGHTA, CDR2 FQGNSA.

V and J are TRBV7-9 and TRBJ2-7; D possibly corresponds to TRBD1 (7 bases). The germline gives CDR1 SEHNR, CDR2 FQNEAQ (reference sequence). Trimming took off 3 bases at V and 4 bases at J, with 10 bases between the two ends. The CDR3 length is 13 residues. The CDR3 nucleotides are TGTGCCAGCAGCTTGCCAGGGGGGTACGAGCAGTACTTC. Its protein is CASSLPGGYEQYF.

The rearrangement joins TRBV2 to TRBJ2-7; 9 positions agree with TRBD1. Germline lookup yields CDR1 SNHLY and CDR2 FYNNEI. The V and J ends lost 1 base and 2 bases, in that order; junction bases with no gene match: 9. The CDR3 sequence is 17 residues long. The chain's CDR3 is CASSEVFSDRGTYEQYF. The CDR3 DNA is TGTGCCAGCAGTGAAGTATTCTCTGACAGGGGGACCTACGAGCAGTACTTC. The full variable domain, its missing parts supplied by reference TRBV2 and TRBJ2-7, is EPEVTQTPSHQVTQMGQEVILRCVPISNHLYFYWYRQILGQKVEFLVSFYNNEISEKSEIFDDQFSVERPDGSNFTLKIRSTKLEDSAMYFCASSEVFSDRGTYEQYFGPGTRLTVT.

The chain employs TRBV7-8 and TRBJ2-7, with D unresolved. The CDR3 is made up of 13 amino acids. Germline V gives CDR1 SGHVS, CDR2 FQNEAQ. Trimming cost V 8 bases and J 7 bases, with 18 bases left between them. CDR3: CASSLSELREQYF. The DNA for the CDR3 is TGTGCCAGCTCTTTGTCAGAACTACGAGAGCAGTACTTC.

The gene calls are TRBV18 and TRBJ1-1; D call uncertain. Trimming removed 0 bases at V and 5 bases at J, with 13 bases between. The V gene's germline CDR1 is KGHSH and CDR2 LQKENI. The CDR3 runs 15 residues. The CDR3, as DNA: TGTGCCAGCTCACCACCCGGGTCATTGGCGACTGAAGCTTTCTTT. It translates to CASSPPGSLATEAFF.

The rearrangement joins TRBV5-5 to TRBJ2-5, with 7 nucleotides matching TRBD1. The J segment lost 5 bases and the V segment lost 4 bases, leaving 8 bases of the junction unmatched. The CDR3 has 14 amino acids. CDR1 and CDR2 from the germline V gene are SGHKS and YYEKEE (reference sequence). This chain's CDR3 is CASSASTGKETQYF. Here the CDR3 DNA reads TGTGCCAGCAGCGCCTCGACAGGGAAGGAGACCCAGTACTTC.

V gene TRBV5-1 combines with J gene TRBJ1-2; D may be TRBD1 (6 bases). CDR1 SGHRS and CDR2 YFSETQ come from the germline V gene. The CDR3 is made up of 15 amino acids. The V end lost 1 base, the J end lost 6 bases, and 16 bases lay between the germline ends. The CDR3 here is CASSLFGGSGDGYTF. The CDR3, as DNA: TGCGCCAGCAGCTTGTTTGGGGGATCAGGGGATGGCTACACCTTC.

The chain couples TRBV29-1 to TRBJ2-1, with 11 bases matching TRBD1. The germline gives CDR1 SQVTM, CDR2 ANQGSEA. The CDR3 contains 13 residues. J was trimmed by 5 bases and V by 6 bases; bases with no gene match: 3. For the CDR3, the DNA is TGCAGCGTAGGGACAGGGGGGAACAATGAGCAGTTCTTC. It encodes CSVGTGGNNEQFF.

V and J are TRBV29-1 and TRBJ1-2; TRBD1 aligns across 9 bases. The CDR3 consists of 15 residues. J was trimmed by 8 bases and V by 6 bases; bases with no gene match: 16. From germline, CDR1 is SQVTM and CDR2 ANQGSEA. Here the CDR3 reads CSVLTPPDRGVGYTF. Written as DNA, the CDR3 is TGCAGCGTCCTGACCCCTCCCGACAGGGGGGTCGGCTACACCTTC.

The chain joins TRBV2 to TRBJ2-5; 9 bases are shared with TRBD1. The V and J ends lost 4 bases and 1 base, in that order; junction bases with no gene match: 4. CDR3 size: 15 residues. CDR1 is SNHLY and CDR2 is FYNNEI in the germline V gene. The chain's CDR3 is CASSGQGGAQETQYF. The CDR3 nucleotides are TGTGCCAGCAGTGGACAGGGGGGTGCCCAAGAGACCCAGTACTTC.

CDR3 amino acids: CASSDLGPRSPLHF. CDR3 DNA: TGTGCCAGCTCCGACCTAGGTCCACGCTCACCCCTCCACTTT. This rearrangement joins TRBV6-5 to TRBJ1-6; unclear D gene. Germline V gene lookup returns CDR1 MNHEY and CDR2 SVGAGI. This CDR3 has 14 residues. Trimming removed 8 bases at V and 10 bases at J, with 18 bases between.

The chain has TRBV3-1 (or the pseudogene TRBV3-2) and TRBJ2-7; D is perhaps TRBD1 (5 bases). The CDR3 extends over 13 amino acids. The germline V gene has CDR1 LGHDT and CDR2 YNNKEL (reference sequence). The V end lost 1 base, the J end lost 7 bases, and 11 bases lay between the germline ends. CDR3 DNA sequence: TGTGCCAGCAGCCAAGTGCGCGACAGAGAGCAGTACTTC. Amino acid sequence: CASSQVRDREQYF.

The chain couples TRBV30 to TRBJ1-2; 8 positions match TRBD1. The V segment lost 0 bases and the J segment 7 bases; nucleotides outside the gene matches: 7. The CDR3 is 14 amino acids. Germline CDR1 reads GTSNPN; CDR2 reads SVGIG (reference sequence). The CDR3 sequence is CAWSVTSGGGGYTF. The CDR3 coding sequence is TGTGCCTGGAGTGTAACTTCAGGGGGCGGTGGCTACACCTTC.

Points on this clone: A clone one base away is much larger, so this may be a read error. Other DNA sequences of this sample code for an identical CDR3. This rearrangement joins TRBV30 to TRBJ2-7; TRBD1 agrees at 9 bases. The ends lost 5 bases at V and 3 bases at J; junction bases unmatched: 2. From germline, CDR1 is GTSNPN and CDR2 SVGIG (reference sequence). This CDR3 contains 12 residues. CDR3 protein: CAWATGGYEQYF. The CDR3 DNA follows: TGTGCCTGGGCGACAGGGGGCTACGAGCAGTACTTC. Full variable domain (outside the CDR3, taken from reference TRBV30 and TRBJ2-7): SQTIHQWPATLVQPVGSPLSLECTVEGTSNPNLYWYRQAAGRGLQLLFYSVGIGQISSEVPQNLSASRPQDRQFILSSKKLLLSDSGFYLCAWATGGYEQYFGPGTRLTVT.

This chain connects TRBV28 to TRBJ1-5; TRBD1 matches 9 bases. Trimming cost V 3 bases and J 7 bases; bases outside gene matches: 4. Germline CDR1 is MDHEN and CDR2 is SYDVKM. The CDR3 sequence is 14 residues long. The CDR3 region has the DNA TGTGCCAGCAGTTTCGGACAGGGGAGACAGCCCCAGCATTTT. Amino acids: CASSFGQGRQPQHF. Full variable domain (remainder filled in from reference TRBV28 and TRBJ1-5): DVKVTQSSRYLVKRTGEKVFLECVQDMDHENMFWYRQDPGLGLRLIYFSYDVKMKEKGDIPEGYSVSREKKERFSLILESASTNQTSMYLCASSFGQGRQPQHFGDGTRLSIL.

This chain links TRBV6-5 with TRBJ2-7, with D perhaps TRBD1 (6 bases). V was pared by 5 bases and J by 1 base, with 15 bases between. This CDR3 is built from 15 residues. Germline CDR1 is MNHEY and CDR2 is SVGAGI. The CDR3 DNA reads as TGTGCCAGCAGTCAACCCGGGACACTTTCCTACGAGCAGTACTTC. Its protein product is CASSQPGTLSYEQYF.

The V and J genes are TRBV9 and TRBJ2-7; 7 bases map to TRBD2. CDR1 is SGDLS, CDR2 YYNGEE, per germline. The V segment lost 4 bases and the J segment 0 bases; nucleotides outside the gene matches: 4. CDR3 length equals 14 residues. Here the CDR3 reads CASSSRDYSYEQYF. Here the CDR3 DNA reads TGTGCCAGCAGCAGCCGGGACTACTCCTACGAGCAGTACTTC.

A few counts support this clone. This rearrangement joins TRBV14 to TRBJ2-1; D call uncertain. The CDR3 has 13 amino acids. Germline V lookup: CDR1 SGHDN, CDR2 FVKESK. V lost 5 bases to trimming and J lost 7 bases, with 12 bases between them. CDR3 bases: TGTGCCAGCAGCACCGTTATCAGGAATGAGCAGTTCTTC. Translating it yields CASSTVIRNEQFF.